The 6 T cell receptor beta chains reported below all come from one sample, sequenced in a study of tumor-infiltrating lymphocytes in primary liver carcinoma. From approximately 530 ng of total RNA, TCR beta-specific cDNA was reverse-transcribed using a constant-region primer. Three nested multiplex PCR rounds, a slightly modified ARM-PCR, produced the libraries for TCR beta. Rounds one and two of PCR, each of 9 to 11 cycles, were primed with TRBV1-TRBV30 forward primers and a C-beta reverse primer. TCRdb redid the calling of the multiplex PCR reads with MiXCR, one entry per CDR3 protein. The sample gives approximately 300,000 distinct CDR3 sequences, less than 75% of which show up once; about 9.4% is in the top ten. Extraction also yielded germline DNA, while blood RNA was obtained from unsorted whole blood. Sequencing was done on a sample of peripheral blood. These receptors were taken from a man between 40 and 49 years old with primary liver carcinoma and hepatitis B virus infection.

In this sample, this clonotype turned up many times. The genes are TRBV29-1 and TRBJ2-7, with TRBD1 identical over 9 bases. V lost 3 bases and J lost 0; bases outside the gene matches: 0. Germline CDR1 is SQVTM and CDR2 is ANQGSEA. The CDR3 is made up of 13 amino acids. CDR3 DNA sequence: TGCAGCGTTGAGACAGGGGGCTCCTACGAGCAGTACTTC. This translates into CSVETGGSYEQYF.

Comment on this clonotype: A much larger clone differs by one base, so this may be a read error. The genes are TRBV6-1 and TRBJ2-1, with a possible D match to TRBD2 (5 bases). CDR1 MNHNS and CDR2 SASEGT come from the germline V gene. Trimming removed 7 bases from V and 8 bases from J, with 18 bases in between. This CDR3 is built from 14 residues. CDR3 coding DNA: TGTGCCAGCAATGGAATAGCGAAGGCGGATGAGCAGTTCTTC. Translation gives CASNGIAKADEQFF.

The chain is built from TRBV29-1 and TRBJ1-6, with D possibly TRBD1 on 5 matching bases. The germline V gene encodes CDR1 SQVTM and CDR2 ANQGSEA. V was trimmed by 5 bases and J by 7 bases, leaving 12 bases between them. The CDR3 is 13 residues long. The CDR3 protein is CSVRGRANSPLHF. DNA of the CDR3: TGCAGCGTTCGGGGCAGGGCAAATTCACCCCTCCACTTT.

The genes are TRBV7-8 and TRBJ2-5, with 12 bases matching TRBD2. V dropped 10 bases and J dropped 4; count of bases not matched to a gene: 16. This CDR3 is built from 17 residues. Germline CDR1 SGHVS, CDR2 FQNEAQ. Here the CDR3 reads CAKNSVSLAGGGETQYF. DNA for the CDR3: TGTGCCAAAAACTCAGTCAGCCTAGCGGGAGGGGGAGAGACCCAGTACTTC.

Remarks on this clonotype: The conserved phenylalanine or tryptophan normally closing the CDR3 is absent here, so this likely arose from a read error. V and J are TRBV5-4 and TRBJ2-3, with 9 bases aligning to TRBD1. The CDR3 sequence is 15 residues long. With V trimmed by 5 bases and J by 1 base, 5 bases remained unmatched. Germline values: CDR1 SGHNT, CDR2 YYREEE (reference sequence). The CDR3 loop reads CASSRGTGRTDTQYL. The CDR3, as DNA: TGTGCCAGCAGTCGCGGGACAGGGCGCACAGATACGCAGTATCTT.

About this clonotype: It may be a read error: a sequence one base away is much more abundant. The V and J genes are TRBV5-4 and TRBJ2-1; D possibly uses TRBD1 or TRBD2 (5 bases each). The CDR3 is made up of 13 amino acids. The V gene's germline CDR1 is SGHNT and CDR2 YYREEE (reference sequence). CDR3 sequence: CASSAGTQDEHFF. CDR3 nucleotide sequence: TGTGCCAGCAGCGCCGGGACCCAGGATGAGCACTTCTTC.